The 29 T cell receptor beta chains below come from one sample, sequenced in a study of blood T cells in healthy people across ages. The use of a sample-barcoded 5' primer and a J-beta primer mix characterized a second PCR of about 7 to 12 cycles. TCRdb redid the calling of the 5' RACE reads with MiXCR, one entry per CDR3 protein. The sample has 800,000 to 950,000 distinct CDR3 sequences, just under 30% seen once. The data also belong to a second study, concerning T cells of mothers and their children.

Sample: blood. Receptor source: a woman aged 40 to 49 in good health.

This clonotype was counted only a few times. The genes are TRBV18 and TRBJ2-1; 9 bases are shared with TRBD2. Germline V gene sequence: CDR1 KGHSH, CDR2 LQKENI. The ends lost 2 bases at V and 5 bases at J; junction bases unmatched: 10. The CDR3 has 17 residues. As DNA, the CDR3 is TGTGCCAGCTCACCAGGTGGAGTAGCGGGGGCAGACAATGAGCAGTTCTTC. This encodes CASSPGGVAGADNEQFF.

Worth noting for this clonotype: This may be a read error, as it is one base from a much larger clone. CDR3 nucleotides: TGCAGTGCTAGGTTGGGGGGACAGACCCAGTACTTC. Its protein product is CSARLGGQTQYF. The rearrangement uses TRBV20-1 and TRBJ2-5, with D perhaps TRBD2 (6 bases). Germline V CDR1 and CDR2: DFQATT, SNEGSKA (reference sequence). V was clipped by 3 bases and J by 6 bases, with 11 bases between them. CDR3 length equals 12 residues.

This clonotype was counted many times. This chain links TRBV24-1 with TRBJ2-1, with D maybe TRBD1 (5 bases). V was clipped by 4 bases and J by 9 bases, with 12 bases between them. The germline gives CDR1 KGHDR, CDR2 SFDVKD. The CDR3 spans 13 residues. The CDR3: CATSDPPRGEQFF. The CDR3 nucleotides read TGTGCCACCAGTGACCCCCCTAGGGGTGAGCAGTTCTTC.

V is TRBV7-3 and J is TRBJ1-1; weak D call: TRBD1 (5 bases). Per the germline V gene, CDR1 is SGHTA and CDR2 is FQGTGA. V lost 5 bases to trimming and J lost 0 bases, with 13 bases between them. The CDR3 extends over 15 amino acids. The CDR3 protein is CASSLSGAVNTEAFF. The CDR3 nucleotides are TGTGCCAGCAGCCTCTCCGGGGCGGTGAACACTGAAGCTTTCTTT. Based on the CDR3 plus reference TRBV7-3 and TRBJ1-1, the full variable domain is GAGVSQTPSNKVTEKGKYVELRCDPISGHTALYWYRQSLGQGPEFLIYFQGTGAADDSGLPNDRFFAVRPEGSVSTLKIQRTERGDSAVYLCASSLSGAVNTEAFFGQGTRLTVV.

The CDR3 loop is CASSVPGLAGSTDTQYF. For the CDR3, the DNA is TGCGCCAGCAGCGTACCGGGACTAGCGGGGAGCACAGATACGCAGTATTTT. This rearrangement joins TRBV5-1 to TRBJ2-3, with TRBD2 matching 13 bases. This CDR3 comprises 17 residues. Trimming at V came to 4 bases and at J to 0 bases, leaving 5 bases not matched to a gene. The germline V gene has CDR1 SGHRS and CDR2 YFSETQ. Full variable domain (remainder filled in from reference TRBV5-1 and TRBJ2-3): KAGVTQTPRYLIKTRGQQVTLSCSPISGHRSVSWYQQTPGQGLQFLFEYFSETQRNKGNFPGRFSGRQFSNSRSEMNVSTLELGDSALYLCASSVPGLAGSTDTQYFGPGTRLTVL.

This clonotype was detected a few times. The chain uses TRBV24-1 and TRBJ2-3; D not resolved. The CDR3 has 15 residues. V was clipped by 2 bases and J by 2 bases, with 10 bases between them. Germline loops: CDR1 KGHDR, CDR2 SFDVKD. The CDR3 here is CATSDWVDSTDTQYF. For the CDR3, the DNA is TGTGCCACCAGTGATTGGGTGGATTCCACAGATACGCAGTATTTT.

The chain couples TRBV20-1 to TRBJ2-1; maybe TRBD1 (5 bases). The germline CDR1 and CDR2 sequences are DFQATT and SNEGSKA (reference sequence). The CDR3 totals 13 residues. Trimming cost V 1 base and J 8 bases, with 12 bases left between them. In DNA form, the CDR3 reads TGCAGTGCTAGAGGGGGCGATAGATATGAGCAGTTCTTC. Encoded protein: CSARGGDRYEQFF.

The chain is built from TRBV10-3 and TRBJ2-7; unclear D gene. The CDR3 runs to 16 residues. Trimming removed 3 bases at V and 0 bases at J, with 15 bases between. Germline V CDR1 and CDR2: ENHRY, SYGVKD. CDR3 residues: CAISDPTATSSYEQYF. The CDR3 DNA reads as TGTGCCATCAGTGACCCAACAGCTACCAGCTCCTACGAGCAGTACTTC.

The chain links TRBV20-1 to TRBJ2-3, with 9 bases identical to TRBD2. This CDR3 comprises 14 residues. V lost 3 bases and J lost 6; bases outside the gene matches: 7. Per the germline V gene, CDR1 is DFQATT and CDR2 is SNEGSKA (reference sequence). The DNA for the CDR3 is TGCAGTGCTAGTCTTCTAGCGGGGCCGGATACGCAGTATTTT. Protein product: CSASLLAGPDTQYF.

This clonotype was counted at least ten times. The chain joins TRBV28 to TRBJ2-7, with D hard to call. Between the trimmed V and J ends, which lost 4 bases and 1 base, there was a span of 14 bases. This CDR3 is built from 15 residues. Germline lookup yields CDR1 MDHEN and CDR2 SYDVKM. DNA for the CDR3: TGTGCCAGCAGTTCCGGGCCGTCGAATTCCTACGAGCAGTACTTC. This gives the protein CASSSGPSNSYEQYF.

This clonotype has more than one count but fewer than ten. This chain connects TRBV5-1 to TRBJ2-1; D gene unclear. The CDR3 length is 16 residues. The germline V and J ends were trimmed by 4 bases and 5 bases, with 19 bases remaining between them. Germline CDR1 SGHRS, CDR2 YFSETQ. CDR3 coding DNA: TGCGCCAGCAGCCCCGTGATAGCTGGGCCAAACAATGAGCAGTTCTTC. Translation gives CASSPVIAGPNNEQFF.

A few counts support this clonotype. The chain is built from TRBV14 and TRBJ1-6, with D uncertain. V lost 1 base, J lost 6 bases, and 7 bases lay in between. Germline lookup yields CDR1 SGHDN and CDR2 FVKESK. This CDR3 contains 14 residues. DNA for the CDR3: TGTGCCAGCAGCCAAGCATTGAGTAATTCACCCCTCCACTTT. Its protein product is CASSQALSNSPLHF.

This clonotype turned up a few times. The chain carries TRBV12-3 or TRBV12-4 and TRBJ1-2; 7 bases align to TRBD1. This CDR3 is 14 amino acids long. The junction had 6 bases not matched to a gene; V was cut back by 6 bases and J by 2 bases. The CDR3 DNA is TGTGCCAGCAGATCCGAACAGGGGAACTATGGCTACACCTTC. This translates into CASRSEQGNYGYTF.

The chain employs TRBV10-3 and TRBJ1-2; D remains ambiguous. CDR3 length equals 15 residues. Germline-derived CDR1 and CDR2 are ENHRY and SYGVKD. The V and J ends lost 6 bases and 0 bases respectively, with 14 bases between them. CDR3 loop: CAISGREASNYGYTF. CDR3 nucleotide sequence: TGTGCCATCAGCGGAAGAGAAGCTTCTAACTATGGCTACACCTTC.

This clonotype was counted ten times or more. This chain connects TRBV4-3 to TRBJ1-6; TRBD1 might be the D (6 bases). The length of the CDR3 is 16 residues. Germline CDR1 and CDR2: LGHNA and YSLEER. V lost 0 bases and J 5 bases, leaving 11 bases between the germline ends. This CDR3 is CASSQDTPGDNSPLHF. The CDR3 coding sequence is TGCGCCAGCAGCCAAGATACACCAGGGGATAATTCACCCCTCCACTTT.

This chain links TRBV6-5 with TRBJ2-7; TRBD1 matches at 11 bases. In germline, CDR1 is MNHEY, CDR2 SVGAGI. Unmatched junction bases numbered 4, after V lost 2 bases and J lost 1 base. The CDR3 runs 16 residues. The CDR3 reads CASSYLGTGGSYEQYF. The CDR3 region has the DNA TGTGCCAGCAGTTACCTTGGGACAGGGGGGTCCTACGAGCAGTACTTC.

This clonotype came up a few times. The chain is built from TRBV29-1 and TRBJ1-2; D might be TRBD1 (6 bases). The germline gives CDR1 SQVTM, CDR2 ANQGSEA. The CDR3 runs to 14 residues. The ends were cut back, 2 bases at V and 6 bases at J, with 16 bases in the middle. The CDR3 DNA reads as TGCAGCGTTGAACCGGGGGGCCAAGGCCATGGCTACACCTTC. It yields the protein CSVEPGGQGHGYTF.

In its sample, this clonotype was seen a few times. A far larger clone is one nucleotide away, so this likely arose from a read error. The chain uses TRBV6-2 or TRBV6-3 and TRBJ2-7, with a weak D call TRBD1 (6 bases). The CDR3 is 13 amino acids. Germline CDR1 and CDR2: MNHEY and SVGEGT. The CDR3 protein is CANSSGQSYEQYF. In DNA form, the CDR3 reads TGTGCCAACAGTTCCGGACAGTCCTACGAGCAGTACTTC.

This clonotype was observed a handful of times. The chain uses TRBV20-1 and TRBJ2-3, with 8 bases matching TRBD2. The J segment lost 0 bases and the V segment lost 4 bases, leaving 6 bases of the junction unmatched. Germline assignment: CDR1 DFQATT and CDR2 SNEGSKA (reference sequence). This CDR3 has 15 residues. The CDR3 reads CSANSGALSTDTQYF. CDR3 in DNA: TGCAGTGCTAATAGCGGGGCGCTTAGCACAGATACGCAGTATTTT.

About this clonotype itself: A much larger clone differs from this one at a single base, so this may be a read error. The J gene is TRBJ1-1, the V gene TRBV6-2 or TRBV6-3; D possibly corresponds to TRBD1 (5 bases). The CDR3 is 13 residues long. Looked up from germline, CDR1 is MNHEY and CDR2 is SVGEGT. The V end was cut by 6 bases, the J end by 0 bases, with 8 bases between. This chain's CDR3 is CASRTRVNTEAFF. For the CDR3, the DNA is TGTGCCAGCAGAACCAGGGTGAACACTGAAGCTTTCTTT.

At least ten counts were recorded for this clonotype. V is TRBV7-9 and J is TRBJ2-1; D might be TRBD1 (5 bases). The CDR3 is 13 amino acids. Germline V CDR1 and CDR2: SEHNR, FQNEAQ (reference sequence). V lost 2 bases to trimming and J lost 4 bases, with 6 bases between them. The CDR3 sequence is CASSLYRYNEQFF. DNA of the CDR3: TGTGCCAGCAGCTTATACAGGTACAATGAGCAGTTCTTC.

This clonotype was detected ten times or more. The genes are TRBV7-2 and TRBJ2-7; D is uncertain. V lost 5 bases and J 5 bases, leaving 19 bases between the germline ends. Germline V gives CDR1 SGHTA, CDR2 FQGNSA. This CDR3 has 15 residues. CDR3 DNA: TGTGCCAGCAGCACCCACCGACTCGAAGGACACGAGCAGTACTTC. Translated, it gives CASSTHRLEGHEQYF.

This clonotype was picked up a small number of times. The CDR3 protein is CASSYSSGATTEAFF. The CDR3 DNA reads TGTGCCAGCAGTTACTCTTCGGGGGCGACGACTGAAGCTTTCTTT. This chain connects TRBV6-5 to TRBJ1-1, with a tentative D call TRBD1 (6 bases). The CDR3 has 15 amino acids. V lost 0 bases and J 5 bases, leaving 13 bases between the germline ends. The germline V gene encodes CDR1 MNHEY and CDR2 SVGAGI.

V and J are TRBV20-1 and TRBJ1-2, with D possibly being TRBD1 (6 bases). Germline CDR1 is DFQATT and CDR2 is SNEGSKA (reference sequence). The CDR3 runs 15 residues. V shed 3 bases and J shed 8 bases, with 22 bases lying between them. DNA of the CDR3: TGCAGTGCTAGCGGCGGGATTTCGGGGGCGGGAGGCTACACCTTC. The encoded protein is CSASGGISGAGGYTF.

This clonotype occurred a few times. V is TRBV9 and J is TRBJ2-3, with D maybe TRBD1 (5 bases). The CDR3 contains 14 residues. CDR1 SGDLS and CDR2 YYNGEE come from the germline V gene. The ends were cut back, 3 bases at V and 4 bases at J, with 12 bases in the middle. CDR3: CASSAEIGADTQYF. The CDR3 DNA reads TGTGCCAGCAGCGCAGAAATAGGGGCAGATACGCAGTATTTT.

A word on this clonotype: This may be a read error, as it is one base from a much larger clone. The CDR3 here is CASRNRDSGNSPRHF. CDR3 in DNA: TGTGCCAGCAGAAACCGGGATTCGGGTAATTCACCCCGCCACTTT. The chain employs TRBV12-3 or TRBV12-4 and TRBJ1-6, with D hard to call. The length of the CDR3 is 15 residues.

This clonotype was seen many times. The chain recombines TRBV12-3 or TRBV12-4 with TRBJ2-5; D is unclear. V was pared by 3 bases and J by 1 base, with 12 bases between. This CDR3 is 15 amino acids long. This chain's CDR3 is CASSFSWASQETQYF. Here the CDR3 DNA reads TGTGCCAGCAGTTTCAGTTGGGCTAGCCAAGAGACCCAGTACTTC.

This sequence joins TRBV20-1 and TRBJ2-1; D is perhaps TRBD1 (6 bases). TRBJ2-7 explains the end of the DNA better; the J call may be wrong. Germline CDR1 is DFQATT and CDR2 is SNEGSKA (reference sequence). The CDR3 covers 14 residues. The CDR3 here is CSARGDTGYNEQYF. CDR3 in DNA: TGCAGTGCTAGGGGGGACACGGGCTACAATGAGCAGTACTTC.

This CDR3 reads CASSQDLGLAGGREQYF. The CDR3 DNA reads as TGTGCCAGCAGCCAAGATTTGGGACTAGCGGGGGGTAGAGAGCAGTACTTC. The V and J genes are TRBV4-2 and TRBJ2-7; 15 nucleotides agree with TRBD2. The V gene's germline CDR1 is LGHNA and CDR2 YNFKEQ. The CDR3 totals 17 residues. Unmatched junction bases numbered 7, after V lost 0 bases and J lost 7 bases.